In this sample, the clone carrying this T cell receptor beta chain turned up many times. Antigen: not known. The data were taken from a study of early T cells in non-severe SARS-CoV-2 infection. Findings of the study overall: Using VDJdb, the matching emphasized anti-spike CD8 responses while missing private and CD4 specificities.

Unique molecular identifiers were attached to individual cDNA molecules. A single record per CDR3 protein comes from TCRdb applying MiXCR to the 5' RACE reads. The sample lists around 63,000 distinct CDR3 sequences; more than 5.5% were seen once. Germline V gene sequence: CDR1 WSHSY, CDR2 SAAADI. This CDR3 is built from 16 residues. J was trimmed by 4 bases and V by 6 bases; bases with no gene match: 9. The input for sequencing was whole blood, taken at baseline. The genes are TRBV10-2 and TRBJ2-1; 10 bases match TRBD2. The TCR comes from an adult who was a healthcare worker with PCR-confirmed SARS-CoV-2 infection or an uninfected control (not recorded which). This CDR3 reads CASRMPGLAHYNEQFF. For the CDR3, the DNA is TGCGCCAGCAGAATGCCGGGACTAGCGCATTACAATGAGCAGTTCTTC.